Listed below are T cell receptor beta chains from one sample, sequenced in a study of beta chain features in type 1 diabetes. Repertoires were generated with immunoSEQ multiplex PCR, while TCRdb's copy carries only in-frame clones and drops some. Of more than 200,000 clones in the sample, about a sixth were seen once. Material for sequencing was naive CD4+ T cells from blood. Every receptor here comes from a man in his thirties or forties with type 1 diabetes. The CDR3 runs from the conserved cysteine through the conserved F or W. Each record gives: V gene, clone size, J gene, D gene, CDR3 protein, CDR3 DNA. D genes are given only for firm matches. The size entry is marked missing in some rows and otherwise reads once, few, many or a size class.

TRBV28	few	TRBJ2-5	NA	CASSDSTKRGETQYF	TGTGCCAGCAGTGACAGCACCAAACGGGGAGAGACCCAGTACTTC
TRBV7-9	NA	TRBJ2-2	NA	CASSSTRGTGELFF	TGTGCCAGCAGCTCCACACGGGGAACCGGGGAGCTGTTTTTT
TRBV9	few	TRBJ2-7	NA	CASSVDQSSSYEQYF	TGTGCCAGCAGCGTTGACCAGAGCAGCTCCTACGAGCAGTACTTC
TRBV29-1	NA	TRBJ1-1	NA	CSVEGVYKTEAFF	TGCAGCGTTGAAGGGGTTTATAAGACTGAAGCTTTCTTT
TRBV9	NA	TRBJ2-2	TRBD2	CASSSPGLAGAGELFF	TGTGCCAGCAGCTCTCCGGGACTAGCGGGAGCCGGGGAGCTGTTTTTT
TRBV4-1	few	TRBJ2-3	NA	CASSLTHQDTQYF	TGCGCCAGCAGCCTGACACATCAAGATACGCAGTATTTT
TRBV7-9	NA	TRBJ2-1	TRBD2	CASSLGRTSGKGNEQFF	TGTGCCAGCAGCTTAGGAAGGACTAGCGGGAAGGGGAATGAGCAGTTCTTC
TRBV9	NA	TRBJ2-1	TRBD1	CASSVDMRQGYNEQFF	TGTGCCAGCAGCGTAGATATGAGACAGGGTTACAATGAGCAGTTCTTC
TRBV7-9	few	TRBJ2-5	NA	CASSTQQGVETQYF	TGTGCCAGCAGCACACAACAGGGAGTGGAGACCCAGTACTTC
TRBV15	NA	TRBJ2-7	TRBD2	CATSREASGGFYEQYF	TGTGCCACCAGCAGAGAAGCTAGCGGGGGATTCTACGAGCAGTACTTC
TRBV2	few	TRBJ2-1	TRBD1	CASSGQGQGNEQFF	TGTGCCAGCAGTGGACAGGGGCAGGGCAATGAGCAGTTCTTC
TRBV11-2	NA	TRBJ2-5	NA	CASSYLDRLIETQYF	TGTGCCAGCAGCTACCTCGACAGGTTGATAGAGACCCAGTACTTC
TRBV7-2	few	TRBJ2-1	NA	CASSLAGAKNEQFF	TGTGCCAGCAGCTTAGCGGGAGCTAAGAATGAGCAGTTCTTC
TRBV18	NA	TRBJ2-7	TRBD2	CASSPQREYEQYF	TGTGCCAGCTCACCACAGCGGGAATACGAGCAGTACTTC
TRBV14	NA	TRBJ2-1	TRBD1	CASSQLGDRGRDEQFF	TGTGCCAGCAGCCAGTTAGGGGACAGGGGGCGAGATGAGCAGTTCTTC
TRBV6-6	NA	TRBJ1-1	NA	CASSYPGTSNEAFF	TGTGCCAGCAGTTACCCCGGGACATCCAATGAAGCTTTCTTT
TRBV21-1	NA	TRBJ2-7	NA	CASRIVDQPEDYEQYF	TGTGCCAGCCGGATAGTGGACCAGCCGGAGGACTACGAGCAGTACTTC
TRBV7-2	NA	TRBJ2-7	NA	CASNSPSYEQYF	TGTGCCAGCAACTCCCCTTCCTACGAGCAGTACTTC
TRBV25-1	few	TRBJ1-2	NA	CASSESGYGYTF	TGTGCCAGCAGTGAATCAGGCTATGGCTACACCTTC
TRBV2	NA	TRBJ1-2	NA	CASRQTDSYGYTF	TGTGCCAGCAGGCAGACAGACAGCTATGGCTACACCTTC
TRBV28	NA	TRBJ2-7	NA	CASSIRVDEQYF	TGTGCCAGCAGTATCAGGGTGGACGAGCAGTACTTC
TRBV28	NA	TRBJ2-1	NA	CASRNSGAPAEQFF	TGTGCCAGCAGAAACAGCGGAGCCCCCGCCGAGCAGTTCTTC
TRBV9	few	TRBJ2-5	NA	CASSVAEETQYF	TGTGCCAGCAGCGTAGCTGAGGAGACCCAGTACTTC
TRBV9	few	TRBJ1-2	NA	CASSVDAANYGYTF	TGTGCCAGCAGCGTAGATGCAGCTAACTATGGCTACACCTTC
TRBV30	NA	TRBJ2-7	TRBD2	CAWGGRGGSTYEQYF	TGTGCCTGGGGCGGCCGGGGCGGGAGTACATACGAGCAGTACTTC
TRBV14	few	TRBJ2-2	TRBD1	CASSRLRDSYTGELFF	TGTGCCAGCAGCCGCCTCCGGGACAGCTACACCGGGGAGCTGTTTTTT
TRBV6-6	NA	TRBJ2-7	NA	CATGGLTNSYEQYF	TGTGCCACCGGAGGACTGACCAACTCCTACGAGCAGTACTTC
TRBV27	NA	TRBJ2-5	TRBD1	CATRQGAQETQYF	TGTGCCACCAGACAGGGGGCGCAGGAGACCCAGTACTTC
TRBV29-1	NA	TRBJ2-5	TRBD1	CSVQGVQETQYF	TGCAGCGTGCAGGGGGTCCAAGAGACCCAGTACTTC
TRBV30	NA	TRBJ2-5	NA	CAWSRRTQETQYF	TGTGCCTGGAGTAGGCGGACCCAAGAGACCCAGTACTTC
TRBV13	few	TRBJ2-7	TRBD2	CASSLTGLAGEAYEQYF	TGTGCCAGCAGCTTGACGGGACTAGCGGGAGAGGCCTACGAGCAGTACTTC
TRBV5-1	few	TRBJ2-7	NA	CASSLVTGGIEQYF	TGCGCCAGCAGCTTGGTAACAGGCGGGATAGAGCAGTACTTC
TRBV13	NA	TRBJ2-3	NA	CASRPSTSFSSDTQYF	TGTGCCAGCAGACCTAGTACTTCTTTTTCTTCTGATACGCAGTATTTT
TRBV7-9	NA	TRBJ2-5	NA	CASSLVQETQYF	TGTGCCAGCAGCTTAGTCCAAGAGACCCAGTACTTC
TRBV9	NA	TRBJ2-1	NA	CASSVGASRYYNEQFF	TGTGCCAGCAGCGTAGGGGCTAGCAGATACTACAATGAGCAGTTCTTC
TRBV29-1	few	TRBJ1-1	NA	CSVERSGTEAFF	TGCAGCGTTGAAAGATCGGGCACTGAAGCTTTCTTT
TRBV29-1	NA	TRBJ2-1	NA	CSVQAPPISSYNEQFF	TGCAGCGTTCAGGCCCCACCGATAAGCTCCTACAATGAGCAGTTCTTC
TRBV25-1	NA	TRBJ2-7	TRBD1	CASSRDSLYEQYF	TGTGCCAGCTCTCGGGACAGCCTCTACGAGCAGTACTTC
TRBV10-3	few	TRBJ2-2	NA	CAIRKDQTTGELFF	TGTGCCATCAGAAAAGACCAGACCACCGGGGAGCTGTTTTTT
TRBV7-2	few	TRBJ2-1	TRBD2	CASSTFSGRNPLGEQFF	TGTGCCAGCAGCACTTTTAGCGGGAGGAATCCCCTTGGTGAGCAGTTCTTC
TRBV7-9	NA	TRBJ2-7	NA	CASSSQYEQYF	TGTGCCAGCAGCTCGCAGTACGAGCAGTACTTC
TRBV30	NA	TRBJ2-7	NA	CAWSGSYEQYF	TGTGCCTGGAGTGGGTCCTACGAGCAGTACTTC
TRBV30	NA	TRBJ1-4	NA	CAWKGRRVNEKLFF	TGTGCCTGGAAGGGTAGGCGGGTTAATGAAAAACTGTTTTTT
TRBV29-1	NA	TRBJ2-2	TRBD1	CSVQTGDTGELFF	TGCAGCGTCCAGACAGGGGACACCGGGGAGCTGTTTTTT
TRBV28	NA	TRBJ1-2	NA	CASSFLQGNYGYTF	TGTGCCAGCAGTTTCCTACAGGGAAACTATGGCTACACCTTC
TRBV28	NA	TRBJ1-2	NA	CASSLSRYGYTF	TGTGCCAGCAGTTTGAGCCGATATGGCTACACCTTC
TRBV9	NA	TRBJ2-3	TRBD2	CASSPGAGGPDTQYF	TGTGCCAGCAGCCCCGGGGCGGGAGGGCCGGATACGCAGTATTTT
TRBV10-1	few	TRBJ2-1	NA	CASSGTRVGYNEQFF	TGCGCCAGCAGTGGTACTAGGGTCGGCTACAATGAGCAGTTCTTC
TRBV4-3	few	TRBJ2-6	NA	CASSQSMYGSSGANVLTF	TGCGCCAGCAGCCAATCAATGTACGGGAGCTCTGGGGCCAACGTCCTGACTTTC
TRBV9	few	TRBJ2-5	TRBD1	CASSPVMRGHQETQYF	TGTGCCAGCAGCCCCGTTATGAGGGGGCACCAAGAGACCCAGTACTTC
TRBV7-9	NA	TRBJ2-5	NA	CASSPNGTQYF	TGTGCCAGCAGCCCTAACGGGACCCAGTACTTC
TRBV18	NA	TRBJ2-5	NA	CASSRAQGETQYF	TGTGCCAGCTCACGTGCCCAGGGTGAGACCCAGTACTTC
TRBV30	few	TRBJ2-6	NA	CAWRSSGANVLTF	TGTGCCTGGAGATCATCTGGGGCCAACGTCCTGACTTTC
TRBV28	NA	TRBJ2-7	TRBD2	CASSPGTSGSKEQYF	TGTGCCAGCAGCCCCGGAACTAGCGGGAGTAAGGAGCAGTACTTC
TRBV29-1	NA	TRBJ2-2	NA	CSVEERAGTGELFF	TGCAGCGTTGAAGAGCGGGCAGGGACCGGGGAGCTGTTTTTT